This T cell receptor (beta chain) was observed in a study of T cell responses to AZD1222 COVID-19 vaccine (dated by TCRdb to the early 2020s). Study-level background: AZD1222 recipients given second doses at about 4 weeks or at about 12 weeks were pooled, since spike-specific TCR depth and breadth were not found to differ between the two schedules. TCR sequencing was performed for over 230 trial participants, of whom 200 to 210 were given two doses of AZD1222 and approximately 25 were given two doses of MenACWY control vaccine. Trial participants were enrolled by age into subgroups of 18-55, 56-69 and 70-plus years, and around 150, 28 and 57 TCR-sequenced participants, respectively, were included in these subgroups.

For this clone: Its target antigen remains unknown. Base qualities are missing; no much larger clone stands one base away.

General study outcomes and caveats: Because no samples from the day 14 peak response were available, repertoires could be characterized only after the peak T cell response. Nearly half of unique spike-specific TCRs reportedly recognized epitopes outside regions mutated in the B.1.351 and B.1.1.7 variants. In the small 56-69-year group, the increase in depth fell short of significance, most likely because of low power. After two AZD1222 doses, spike-specific TCR breadth and depth were significantly higher than at day 0 and than in MenACWY recipients. Conclusions about previously exposed vaccinees are limited because only a handful of AZD1222 recipients were SARS-CoV-2 seropositive at baseline. Participants were mostly white British and included more females than males, and it was suggested by the authors that clonal diversity may have been underestimated. The whole spike protein was spanned by vaccine-associated CD4 TCRs, and dominant responses were seen in regions 160-218 and 743-854.

The time point label for this specimen denotes: baseline before first vaccination. Vaccinee samples were obtained from the UK trials COV001 and COV002, which included a single-blind randomized controlled phase 2/3 trial of AZD1222 (ChAdOx1 nCoV-19) in healthy adults. Trial participant PBMC samples were collected at day 0 and day 28 after the second dose for TCRbeta chain sequencing. The CDR3 regions of human TCRbeta chains were subjected to immunosequencing. In the original analysis: Repertoire TCRs were matched against a reference library of SARS-CoV-2-specific TCRs generated with the MIRA antigen-specificity platform. Breadth meant the fraction of unique TCRs that were SARS-CoV-2-associated, whereas depth meant the fraction of total T cells that were SARS-CoV-2-associated. Using the MIRA data, each spike-specific TCR was assigned both to the spike region to which the TCR was reactive and to a CD4 or CD8 class. Log10-transformed breadth and depth values were compared by one-way ANOVA with Sidak's multiple comparisons tests. TCRdb carries this immuneACCESS record with in-frame sequences only. Its versions omit some clonotypes, under half of them owing to an unresolved V gene in the studies checked, with the rest unexplained. V and J calls and clone size come straight from that table; D and trimming were deduced from the DNA. The sample has about 120,000 clones on record, approximately 91% of them singletons. The biggest ten clones account for 2.4% of the sample.

This material consisted of peripheral blood, taken on day 0 of AZD1222 vaccination. This clonotype was obtained from an adult in good health.

The DNA sequence follows: TGTGCCAGCAGCCGGGGGACAGGGAGGAACACTGAAGCTTTCTTT. It is translated as CASSRGTGRNTEAFF. The rearranged chain carries TRBV11-1 and TRBJ1-1; the central 9 bases match TRBD1. From the cysteine through the phenylalanine, the CDR3 covers 15 amino acids. Solely the CDR3 DNA is kept, with 45 bases framed from the first base. Via the germline V gene (reference sequence), CDR1 is SGHAT and CDR2 FQDESV. Germline trimming amounts to 5 bases on V and 1 base on J, with 5 as the count of junction bases outside the gene matches.